This T cell receptor (beta chain) came from a study of chemoradiotherapy in HPV16-positive cancers. Whole-study results and caveats: Candidate HPV-specific clones and E7-related TCR motifs grew in tumor during treatment.

The V and J ends lost 6 bases and 2 bases respectively, with 13 bases between them. The CDR3 runs 15 residues. The germline CDR1 and CDR2 sequences are SNHLY and FYNNEI. TCRdb keeps only in-frame clones here, not all; method: immunoSEQ multiplex PCR. The sample lists about 68,000 clones; almost 90% were seen once. In the case of this clone: Its specificity is not known.

This sample comprised blood, obtained from a patient who underwent chemoradiotherapy. The source of this sequence is a human donor with HPV-associated anogenital cancer. This sequence joins TRBV2 and TRBJ2-2; D assignment may be TRBD1 or TRBD2 (5 bases each). The CDR3 DNA is TGTGCCAGCAGGGGGGTACGGACTAACACCGGGGAGCTGTTTTTT. Its protein product is CASRGVRTNTGELFF.